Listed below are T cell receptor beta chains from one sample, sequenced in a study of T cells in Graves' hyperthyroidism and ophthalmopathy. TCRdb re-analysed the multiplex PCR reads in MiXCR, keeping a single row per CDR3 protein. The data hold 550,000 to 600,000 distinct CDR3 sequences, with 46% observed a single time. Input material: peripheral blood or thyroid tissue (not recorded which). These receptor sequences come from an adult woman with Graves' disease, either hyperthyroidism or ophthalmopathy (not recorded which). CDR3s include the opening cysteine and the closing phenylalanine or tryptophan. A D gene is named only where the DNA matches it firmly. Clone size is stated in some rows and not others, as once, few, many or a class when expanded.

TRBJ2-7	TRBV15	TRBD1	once	TGTGCCACCAGCAGCCGGACCACAGGGGGCGCTTTATACGAGCAGTACTTC	CATSSRTTGGALYEQYF
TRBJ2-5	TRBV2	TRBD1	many	TGTGCCAGCAGACCCGACAGGGCCCAAGAGACCCAGTACTTC	CASRPDRAQETQYF
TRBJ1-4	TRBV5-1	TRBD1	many	TGCGCCAGCAGCTTTGACAGGGCCCATACTAATGAAAAACTGTTTTTT	CASSFDRAHTNEKLFF
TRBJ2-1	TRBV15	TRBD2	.	TGTGCCACCAGCAGCACTAGCGGCCTAGGCTCCTACAATGAGCAGTTCTTC	CATSSTSGLGSYNEQFF
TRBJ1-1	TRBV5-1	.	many	TGCGCCAGCAGCTTGCCTTACAAGAACACTGAAGCTTTCTTT	CASSLPYKNTEAFF
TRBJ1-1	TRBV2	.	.	TGTGCCAGCAGAGAACGGGGTCTGGAAGCTTTCTTT	CASRERGLEAFF
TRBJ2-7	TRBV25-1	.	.	TGTGCCAGCAGAGGGGTTGTTCCCTACGAGCAGTACTTC	CASRGVVPYEQYF
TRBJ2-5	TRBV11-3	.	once	TGTGCCATCAGCAGCAGGGGACAAGAGACCCAGTACTTC	CAISSRGQETQYF
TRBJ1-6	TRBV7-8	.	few	TGTGCCAGCAACCCCGCGGGAGTCTATAATTCACCCCTCCACTTT	CASNPAGVYNSPLHF
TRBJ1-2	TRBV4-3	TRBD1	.	TGCGCCAGCAGCCAGGATACAGGGGGCCATGGCTACACCTTC	CASSQDTGGHGYTF
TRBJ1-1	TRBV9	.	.	TGTGCCAGCAGCGTTGAAGGGGGGGCTGAAGCTTTCTTT	CASSVEGGAEAFF
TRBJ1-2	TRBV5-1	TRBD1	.	TGCGCCAGCAGCCGAGGACAGGAAGACTATGGCTACACCTTC	CASSRGQEDYGYTF
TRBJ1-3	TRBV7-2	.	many	TGTGCCAGCAGCTTAACCCCTGGAAACACCATATATTTT	CASSLTPGNTIYF
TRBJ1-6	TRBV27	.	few	TGTGCCAGCAGTTTATCTTCGGGTCTGGACAGAGGAAATTCACCCCTCCACTTT	CASSLSSGLDRGNSPLHF
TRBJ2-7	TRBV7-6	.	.	TGTGCCAGCAGCTTAGTTGGAGATGCCTACGAGCAGTACTTC	CASSLVGDAYEQYF
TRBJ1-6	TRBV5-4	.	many	TGTGCCAGCAGACCGGGACGGACTAATTCACCCCTCCACTTT	CASRPGRTNSPLHF
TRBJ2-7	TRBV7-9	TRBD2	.	TGTGCCAGCAGCTCCGTTGGGCTAGCGGGAAACGAGCAGTACTTC	CASSSVGLAGNEQYF
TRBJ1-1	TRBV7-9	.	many	TGTGCCAGCAGCGCCCTCGGGAGCCCGAACACTGAAGCTTTCTTT	CASSALGSPNTEAFF
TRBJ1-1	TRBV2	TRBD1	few	TGTGCCAGCAGTGATCTTGGACAGGGTTCTGGGAACACTGAAGCTTTCTTT	CASSDLGQGSGNTEAFF
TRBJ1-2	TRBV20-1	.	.	TGCAGTGCTAGCTTATTCAGCCCCGGGCCGTCATATGGCTACACCTTC	CSASLFSPGPSYGYTF
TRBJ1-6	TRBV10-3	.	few	TGTGCCATCAGGGGGCTGTCACCCCTCCACTTT	CAIRGLSPLHF
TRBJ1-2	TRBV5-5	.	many	TGTGCCAGCAGCTTGATGAAGGTGGTTATCGAGAGGAACTATGGCTACACCTTC	CASSLMKVVIERNYGYTF
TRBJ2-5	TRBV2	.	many	TGTGCCAGCAGTGCTATGGGAGAGACCCAGTACTTC	CASSAMGETQYF
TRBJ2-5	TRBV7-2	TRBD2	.	TGTGCCAGCAGCTTAGGAGGCGGGAGGTTTGAGACCCAGTACTTC	CASSLGGGRFETQYF
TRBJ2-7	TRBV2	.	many	TGTGCCAGCAGTGATGGCGGGATGGGCTACGAGCAGTACTTC	CASSDGGMGYEQYF
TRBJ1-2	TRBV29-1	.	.	TGCAGCGTTGCAACGGACTATGGCTACACCTTC	CSVATDYGYTF
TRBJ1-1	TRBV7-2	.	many	TGTGCCAGCTCCAGGGGATTAAAAGCCTTGAACACTGAAGCTTTCTTT	CASSRGLKALNTEAFF
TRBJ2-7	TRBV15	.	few	TGTGCCACCAGCGGCAGTGAAGGGGGGCTTCAGTACTTC	CATSGSEGGLQYF
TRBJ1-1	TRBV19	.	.	TGTGCCAGTAGTATAGATCTTGGGGCTGAAACTTTCTTT	CASSIDLGAETFF
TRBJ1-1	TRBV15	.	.	TGTGCCACCAGCAGAGAGCCGGGACGGAGGGGAGGCCCTGAAGCCTTCTTT	CATSREPGRRGGPEAFF
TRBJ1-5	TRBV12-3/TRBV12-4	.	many	TGTGCCAGCAGTGGTAGCAATCAGCCCCAGCATTTT	CASSGSNQPQHF
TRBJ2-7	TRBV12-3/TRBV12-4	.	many	TGTGCCAGCAGCACGGACTTAGCCCTCTACGAGCAGTACTTC	CASSTDLALYEQYF
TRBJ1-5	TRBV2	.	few	TGTGCCATCAGTCCCCAGCATTTT	CAISPQHF
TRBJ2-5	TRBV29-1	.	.	TGCAGCGTTAGGCCCTCACAGGGTCAGGAGACCCAGTACTTC	CSVRPSQGQETQYF
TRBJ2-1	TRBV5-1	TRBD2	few	TGCGCCAGCAGCTTGAGCGGGAGGGACAATGAGCAGTTCTTC	CASSLSGRDNEQFF
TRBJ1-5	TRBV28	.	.	TGTGCCAGCAGAGGGGAGGGGGGACCCCAGCATTTT	CASRGEGGPQHF
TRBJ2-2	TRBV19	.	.	TGTGCCAGTAGAGTGCCTTGGGCAGAAGACACCGGGGAGCTGTTTTTT	CASRVPWAEDTGELFF
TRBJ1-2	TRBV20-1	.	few	TGCAGTGCTAGAGATGGGGGGAACTATGGCTACACCTTC	CSARDGGNYGYTF
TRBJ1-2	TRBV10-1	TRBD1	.	TGCGCCAGTATACAAACTGGACAGGCGGAAGATGGCTACACCTTC	CASIQTGQAEDGYTF
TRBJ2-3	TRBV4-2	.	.	TGTGCCAGCAGCCCCGTAGCGGAGGGGTACACAGATACGCAGTATTTT	CASSPVAEGYTDTQYF
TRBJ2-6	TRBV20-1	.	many	TGCAGTGCTAGGTCAGGGACTGGGGCCAACGTCCTGACTTTC	CSARSGTGANVLTF
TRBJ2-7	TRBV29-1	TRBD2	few	TGCAGCGTTGCGGGGGGTGAGCAGTACTTC	CSVAGGEQYF
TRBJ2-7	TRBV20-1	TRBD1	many	TGCAGTGCTAGGAGTGCAGGGGGAACCTACGAGCAGTACTTC	CSARSAGGTYEQYF
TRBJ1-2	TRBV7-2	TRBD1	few	TGTGCCAGCAGCTCTACAGGGGCTTATGGCTACACCTTC	CASSSTGAYGYTF
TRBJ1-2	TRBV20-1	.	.	TGCAGTGCTAGAGGACAAACCTACGAGGGGCTTGGCTACACCTTC	CSARGQTYEGLGYTF
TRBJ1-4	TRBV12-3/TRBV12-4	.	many	TGTGCCAGCAGTCTCAGGCGAGGGGCCGAAAAACTGTTTTTT	CASSLRRGAEKLFF
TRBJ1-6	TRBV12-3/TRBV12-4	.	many	TGTGCCAGCAGTTCCGATGTGGCCCTCCACTTT	CASSSDVALHF
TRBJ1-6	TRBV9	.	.	TGTGCCAGCAGCGTAGCAACAGGGAATTCACCCCTCCACTTT	CASSVATGNSPLHF
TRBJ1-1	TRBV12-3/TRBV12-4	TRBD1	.	TGTGCCAGCAGGGGCGGACAGGGGGCATCAGCTGAAGCTTTCTTT	CASRGGQGASAEAFF
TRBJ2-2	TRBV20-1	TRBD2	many	TGCAGTGCTTTTTGGGGACTAGCGGGAGAGAGTACCGGGGAGCTGTTTTTT	CSAFWGLAGESTGELFF
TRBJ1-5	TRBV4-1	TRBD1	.	TGCGCCAGCAGCCAAGAGGACAGGGCGCGCTACGAGCATTTT	CASSQEDRARYEHF
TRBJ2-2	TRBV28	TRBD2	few	TGTGCCAGCAGGCAGCGGGAGACCCGGGAGCTGTTTTTT	CASRQRETRELFF
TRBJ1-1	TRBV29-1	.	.	TGCAGCGTTGGAGTGGGACGGACTGAAGCTTTCTTT	CSVGVGRTEAFF
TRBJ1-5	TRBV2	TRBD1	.	TGTGCCAGCAGTGCGGGGACAGCCGACCTTGTTTTCGAGCATTTT	CASSAGTADLVFEHF
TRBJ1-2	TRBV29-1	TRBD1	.	TGCAGCGTTGAATCGACAGGGAGGGGCTACACCTTC	CSVESTGRGYTF
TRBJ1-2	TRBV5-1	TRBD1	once	TGCGCCAGCAGCTTCGGGGGGACAGGGGGTCCCTATGGCTACACCTTC	CASSFGGTGGPYGYTF
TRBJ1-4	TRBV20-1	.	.	TGCAGTGCAACCTCGGTGGTTTCTGATGAAAAACTGTTTTTT	CSATSVVSDEKLFF
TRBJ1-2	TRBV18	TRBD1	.	TGTGCCAGCTCACCGGTGGGACAGGGGGATGGCTACACCTTC	CASSPVGQGDGYTF
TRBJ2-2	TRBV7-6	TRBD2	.	TGTGCCAGCAGCTTAGTTCGGACTAGCGGGGAGCTGTTTTTT	CASSLVRTSGELFF